This T cell receptor (beta chain) originates from a study of blood T cell repertoires in COVID-19. Looking at the study overall: Samples of COVID-19 (acute and convalescent) were obtained from the United States, Italy and Spain. From T cells, B-cell-depleted T cells, or PBMCs came the material, which was cDNA or gDNA.

Source study methods: Estimated nucleated cell counts came from reference gene primer amplification. Here immunoSEQ multiplex PCR was the method, and the copy in TCRdb shows in-frame clones only, minus some. The V and J calls and clone size come from that table; D and trimming were worked out from the DNA. The table has 60,000 to 75,000 clones, more than 70% seen once. Sequenced: peripheral blood. The sequence was collected from a man in his sixties with acute or convalescent COVID-19.

The CDR3 bases are TGTGCCAGCAGCTCCACGGTCGTCCGGAGAGCTTTCTTT. Amino acid sequence: CASSSTVVRRAFF. The chain joins TRBV7-8 to TRBJ1-1; D gene unclear. Germline CDR1 SGHVS, CDR2 FQNEAQ. The CDR3 spans 13 residues. V was clipped by 4 bases and J by 10 bases, with 16 bases between them.